The 9 T cell receptor beta chains in this list originate from one sample, sequenced in a study of blood T cell repertoires in COVID-19. The table came from immunoSEQ multiplex PCR; TCRdb's copy has only in-frame clones and leaves some out. The table has fewer than 200,000 clones, 65% to 85% seen once. The sample was PBMCs or T cells enriched from blood (not recorded which). These TCRs come from a woman in her twenties or thirties who had been exposed to COVID-19.

As DNA, the CDR3 is TGCGCCAGCAGCGTGGACAGGGTAGGGAGCACAGATACGCAGTATTTT. Encoded protein: CASSVDRVGSTDTQYF. This chain uses TRBV5-1 with TRBJ2-3, with 8 bases aligning to TRBD1. The CDR3 is 16 amino acids. Germline assignment: CDR1 SGHRS and CDR2 YFSETQ. V lost 4 bases to trimming and J lost 0 bases; unmatched junction nucleotides: 7.

This clone was recorded once. The gene calls are TRBV3-1 (or the pseudogene TRBV3-2) and TRBJ2-3; perhaps TRBD2 as D (6 bases). This CDR3 spans 13 amino acids. Trimming removed 2 bases at V and 6 bases at J, with 9 bases between. Germline-derived CDR1 and CDR2 are LGHDT and YNNKEL (reference sequence). The CDR3 is CASSQPGGDTQYF. The CDR3 DNA sequence: TGTGCCAGCAGCCAACCCGGAGGGGATACGCAGTATTTT.

This clone appeared a single time. The chain uses TRBV2 and TRBJ1-2; 8 positions match TRBD1. The CDR3 has 15 residues. J was trimmed by 5 bases and V by 6 bases; bases with no gene match: 11. Germline-derived CDR1 and CDR2 are SNHLY and FYNNEI. In DNA form, the CDR3 reads TGTGCCAGCAGATCCGGACAGGGTGCTGATTATGGCTACACCTTC. Protein: CASRSGQGADYGYTF.

As to this clone: Additional DNA sequences in this sample encode the identical CDR3. The chain combines TRBV5-1 with TRBJ2-5; D call uncertain. V lost 1 base to trimming and J lost 2 bases, with 3 bases between them. In germline, CDR1 is SGHRS, CDR2 YFSETQ. CDR3 length equals 12 residues. CDR3 bases: TGCGCCAGCAGCTTGCGTCAAGAGACCCAGTACTTC. Translating it yields CASSLRQETQYF.

The chain is built from TRBV16 and TRBJ1-1; tentative D call: TRBD1 (6 bases). The CDR3 has 13 amino acids. CDR1 is KGHSY and CDR2 is FQNENV in the germline V gene. The V end was cut by 5 bases, the J end by 7 bases, with 14 bases between. The CDR3 reads CASSKDRQYEAFF. CDR3 DNA sequence: TGTGCCAGCAGCAAAGACAGGCAGTATGAAGCTTTCTTT.

V gene TRBV19 combines with J gene TRBJ1-1; 7 bases align to TRBD1. Germline V gene sequence: CDR1 LNHDA, CDR2 SQIVND (reference sequence). This CDR3 contains 14 residues. V was pared by 9 bases and J by 5 bases, with 12 bases of the junction left unmatched. As DNA, the CDR3 is TGTGCCAGCGATATCAACAGGGGAAGGACTGAAGCTTTCTTT. Translated: CASDINRGRTEAFF.

The V call is TRBV3-1 (or the pseudogene TRBV3-2), the J call TRBJ1-1; the D gene is possibly TRBD1 (6 bases). Trimming took off 4 bases at V and 1 base at J, with 10 bases between the two ends. Germline loops: CDR1 LGHDT, CDR2 YNNKEL (reference sequence). The CDR3 is 14 amino acids. The CDR3 spells CASSPQGWNTEAFF. The CDR3 nucleotides read TGTGCCAGCAGCCCTCAGGGGTGGAACACTGAAGCTTTCTTT.

The rearrangement joins TRBV7-3 to TRBJ1-6, with TRBD1 matching 8 bases. This CDR3 region has 16 residues. V was clipped by 1 base and J by 6 bases; unmatched bases: 5. Germline lookup yields CDR1 SGHTA and CDR2 FQGTGA. The CDR3 loop is CASSLRGQGSNSPLHF. The CDR3 DNA follows: TGTGCCAGCAGCTTAAGAGGACAGGGATCTAATTCACCCCTCCACTTT.

This clone turned up a few times. The gene calls are TRBV5-6 and TRBJ2-7; TRBD1 agrees at 8 bases. This CDR3 spans 17 amino acids. The germline V gene encodes CDR1 SGHDT and CDR2 YYEEEE. The V segment lost 0 bases and the J segment 3 bases; nucleotides outside the gene matches: 11. CDR3 protein: CASSLAFQGAVLYEQYF. The CDR3 DNA is TGTGCCAGCAGCTTGGCCTTCCAGGGGGCTGTTCTCTACGAGCAGTACTTC.